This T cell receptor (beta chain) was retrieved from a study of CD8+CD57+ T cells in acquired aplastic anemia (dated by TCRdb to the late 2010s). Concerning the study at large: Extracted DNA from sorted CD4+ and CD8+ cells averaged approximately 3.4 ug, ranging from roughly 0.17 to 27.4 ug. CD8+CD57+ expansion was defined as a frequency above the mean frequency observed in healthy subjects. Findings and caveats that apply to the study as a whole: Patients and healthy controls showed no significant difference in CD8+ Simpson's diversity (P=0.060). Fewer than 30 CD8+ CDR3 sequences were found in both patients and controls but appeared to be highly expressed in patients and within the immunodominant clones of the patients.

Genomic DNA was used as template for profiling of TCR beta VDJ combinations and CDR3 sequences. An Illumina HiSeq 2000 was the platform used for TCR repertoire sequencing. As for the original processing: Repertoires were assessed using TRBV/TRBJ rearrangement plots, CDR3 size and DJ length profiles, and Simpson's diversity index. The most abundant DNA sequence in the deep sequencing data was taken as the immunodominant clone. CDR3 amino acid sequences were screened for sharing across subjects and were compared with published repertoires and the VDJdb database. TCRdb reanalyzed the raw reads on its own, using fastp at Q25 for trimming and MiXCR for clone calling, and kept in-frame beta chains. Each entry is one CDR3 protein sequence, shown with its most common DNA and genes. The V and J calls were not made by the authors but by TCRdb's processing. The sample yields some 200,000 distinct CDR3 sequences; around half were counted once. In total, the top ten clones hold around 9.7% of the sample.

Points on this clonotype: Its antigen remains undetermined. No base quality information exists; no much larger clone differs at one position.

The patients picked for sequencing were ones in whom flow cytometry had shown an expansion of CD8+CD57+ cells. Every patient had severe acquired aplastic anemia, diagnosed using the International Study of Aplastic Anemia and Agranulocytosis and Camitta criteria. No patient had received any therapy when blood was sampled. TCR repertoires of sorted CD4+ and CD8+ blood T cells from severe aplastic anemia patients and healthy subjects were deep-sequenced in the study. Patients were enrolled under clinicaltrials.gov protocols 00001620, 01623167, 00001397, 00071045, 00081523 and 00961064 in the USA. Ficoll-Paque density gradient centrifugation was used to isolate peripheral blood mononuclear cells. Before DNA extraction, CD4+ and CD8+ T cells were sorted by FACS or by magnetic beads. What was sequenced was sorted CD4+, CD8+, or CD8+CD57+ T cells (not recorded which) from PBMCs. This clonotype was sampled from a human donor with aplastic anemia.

The CDR3 protein sequence reads: CASSDSLLSASQYF. The sequence in DNA is TGTGCCAGCAGTGACTCCTTACTTTCGGCGAGTCAGTATTTT. This chain is built from TRBV6-4 and TRBJ2-3, with the D gene not clear enough to name. The germline V gene encodes CDR1 MRHNA and CDR2 SNTAGT. Taken from cysteine to phenylalanine, the CDR3 has 14 residues. This entry keeps only the CDR3 DNA: 42 bases, framed from base 1. The trim is 0 bases for V and 12 bases for J, with a gap of 16 bases between the germline ends.